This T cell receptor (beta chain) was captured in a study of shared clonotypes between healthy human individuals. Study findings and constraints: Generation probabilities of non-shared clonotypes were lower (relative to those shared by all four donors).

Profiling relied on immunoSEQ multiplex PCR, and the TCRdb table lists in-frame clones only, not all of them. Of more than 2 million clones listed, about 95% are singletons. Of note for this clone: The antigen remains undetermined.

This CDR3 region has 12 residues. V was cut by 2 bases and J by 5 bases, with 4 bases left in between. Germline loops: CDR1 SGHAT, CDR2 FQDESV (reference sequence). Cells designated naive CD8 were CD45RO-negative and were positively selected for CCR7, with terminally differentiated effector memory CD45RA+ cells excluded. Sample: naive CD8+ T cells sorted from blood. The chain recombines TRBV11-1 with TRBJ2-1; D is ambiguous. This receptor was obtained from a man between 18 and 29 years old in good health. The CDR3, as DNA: TGTGCCAGCAGCTTATCCAACAATGAGCAGTTCTTC. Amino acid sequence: CASSLSNNEQFF.